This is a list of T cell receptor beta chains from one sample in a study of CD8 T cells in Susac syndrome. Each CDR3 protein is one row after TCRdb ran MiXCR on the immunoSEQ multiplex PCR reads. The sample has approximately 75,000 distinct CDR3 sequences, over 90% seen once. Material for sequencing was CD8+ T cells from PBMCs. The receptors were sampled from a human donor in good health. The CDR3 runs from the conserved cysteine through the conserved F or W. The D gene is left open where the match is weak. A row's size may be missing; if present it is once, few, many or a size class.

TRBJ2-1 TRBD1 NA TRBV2 CASRGTGVSDEQFF TGTGCCAGCAGGGGGACAGGGGTGAGCGATGAGCAGTTCTTC
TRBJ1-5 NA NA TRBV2 CASIAGIKQPQHF TGTGCCAGCATAGCAGGGATAAAGCAGCCCCAGCATTTT
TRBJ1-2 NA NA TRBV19 CASSPSRNYGYTF TGTGCCAGTAGTCCTTCGCGCAACTATGGCTACACCTTC
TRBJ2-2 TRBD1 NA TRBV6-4 CASSDSSQGDGTGELFF TGTGCCAGCAGTGACTCATCACAGGGGGATGGGACCGGGGAGCTGTTTTTT
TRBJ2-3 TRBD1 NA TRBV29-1 CSVVDRGTLDTQYF TGCAGCGTTGTAGACAGGGGGACGCTAGATACGCAGTATTTT
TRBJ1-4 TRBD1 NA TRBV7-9 CASSLQDRVSTNEKLFF TGTGCCAGCAGCTTGCAGGACAGGGTGTCTACTAATGAAAAACTGTTTTTT
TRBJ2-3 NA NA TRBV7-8 CASSLTTRGTDTQYF TGTGCCAGCAGCTTAACTACGAGAGGCACAGATACGCAGTATTTT
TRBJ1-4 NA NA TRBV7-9 CASSLGGAQLFF TGTGCCAGCAGCTTAGGCGGGGCTCAGCTGTTTTTT
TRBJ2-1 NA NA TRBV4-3 CASSFAGRSSYNEQFF TGCGCCAGCAGCTTTGCAGGCCGAAGCTCCTACAATGAGCAGTTCTTC
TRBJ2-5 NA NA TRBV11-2 CASSPTGDQETQYF TGTGCCAGCAGCCCTACCGGGGACCAAGAGACCCAGTACTTC
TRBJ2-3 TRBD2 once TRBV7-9 CASSLQRGAPDTQYF TGTGCCAGCAGCTTACAGCGGGGGGCCCCAGATACGCAGTATTTT
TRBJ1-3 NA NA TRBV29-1 CSVEEDGGDSGNTIYF TGCAGCGTTGAGGAGGATGGGGGGGACTCTGGAAACACCATATATTTT
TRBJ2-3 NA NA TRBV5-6 CASGRDTQYF TGTGCCAGCGGGAGAGATACGCAGTATTTT
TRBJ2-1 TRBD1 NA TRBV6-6 CASTGQTYNEQFF TGTGCCAGCACGGGACAGACCTACAATGAGCAGTTCTTC
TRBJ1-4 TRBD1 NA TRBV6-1 CASSLITGVGTNEKLFF TGTGCCAGCAGTCTTATCACAGGGGTGGGAACTAATGAAAAACTGTTTTTT
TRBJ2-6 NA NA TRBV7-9 CASSAHSGANVLTF TGTGCCAGCAGCGCGCACTCCGGGGCCAACGTCCTGACTTTC
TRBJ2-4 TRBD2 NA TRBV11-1 CASSFRGGEAKNIQYF TGTGCCAGCAGCTTCCGCGGGGGGGAAGCCAAAAACATTCAGTACTTC
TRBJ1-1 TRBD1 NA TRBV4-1 CASSLGTGGMMNTEAFF TGCGCCAGCAGCCTCGGGACAGGGGGCATGATGAACACTGAAGCTTTCTTT
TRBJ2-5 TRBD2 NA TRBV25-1 CASSEYPAGEETQYF TGTGCCAGCAGTGAATACCCAGCGGGGGAGGAGACCCAGTACTTC
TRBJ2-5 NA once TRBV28 CASSQRETQYF TGTGCCAGCAGCCAGAGGGAGACCCAGTACTTC
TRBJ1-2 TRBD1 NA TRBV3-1 CASSLRTGNYGYTF TGTGCCAGCAGCCTTCGGACAGGGAACTATGGCTACACCTTC
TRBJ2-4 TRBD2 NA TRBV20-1 CSAAAPGAGGSIAKNIQYF TGCAGTGCTGCCGCCCCAGGAGCGGGGGGTTCCATAGCCAAAAACATTCAGTACTTC
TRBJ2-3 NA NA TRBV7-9 CASSLNSPDTQYF TGTGCCAGCAGCTTAAACTCCCCGGATACGCAGTATTTT
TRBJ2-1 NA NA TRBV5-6 CASSLQGNSYNEQFF TGTGCCAGCAGCTTGCAGGGTAATTCCTACAATGAGCAGTTCTTC
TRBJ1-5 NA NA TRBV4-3 CASSQDRAIWQPQHF TGCGCCAGCAGCCAAGACAGGGCAATCTGGCAGCCCCAGCATTTT
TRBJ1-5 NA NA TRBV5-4 CASSYDGSNQPQHF TGTGCCAGCAGCTACGACGGATCCAATCAGCCCCAGCATTTT
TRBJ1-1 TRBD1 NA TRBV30 CAWHEGTGLNTEAFF TGTGCCTGGCACGAAGGGACAGGGCTGAACACTGAAGCTTTCTTT
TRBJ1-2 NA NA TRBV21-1 CASSKVDSVYYGYTF TGTGCCAGCAGCAAAGTTGACAGCGTATACTATGGCTACACCTTC
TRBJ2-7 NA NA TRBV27 CASSLPPRHDLAYEQYF TGTGCCAGCAGTTTACCCCCACGACACGACCTAGCCTACGAGCAGTACTTC
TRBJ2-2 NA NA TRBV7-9 CASSLLQTANTGELFF TGTGCCAGCAGCTTACTACAGACCGCGAACACCGGGGAGCTGTTTTTT
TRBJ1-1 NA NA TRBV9 CASSPHSSRNTEAFF TGTGCCAGCAGCCCCCATTCCAGCAGAAACACTGAAGCTTTCTTT
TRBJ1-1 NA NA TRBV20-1 CSALDWDWNTEAFF TGCAGTGCCCTCGATTGGGATTGGAACACTGAAGCTTTCTTT
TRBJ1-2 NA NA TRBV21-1 CASGEGKGYTF TGTGCCTCCGGCGAGGGAAAAGGCTACACCTTC
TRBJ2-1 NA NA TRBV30 CAWNPGGPMDEQFF TGTGCCTGGAACCCCGGGGGGCCGATGGATGAGCAGTTCTTC
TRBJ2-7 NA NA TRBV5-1 CASSLVVGTHEQYF TGCGCCAGCAGCTTGGTTGTAGGAACCCACGAGCAGTACTTC
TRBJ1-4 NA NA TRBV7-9 CASSLSPGRSNEKLFF TGTGCCAGCAGCTTGTCTCCGGGACGTAGCAATGAAAAACTGTTTTTT
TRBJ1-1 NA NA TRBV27 CASSSTVEAFF TGTGCCAGCAGTTCAACAGTAGAAGCTTTCTTT
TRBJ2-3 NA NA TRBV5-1 CASSWTGPRPDTQYF TGCGCCAGCAGCTGGACTGGCCCTCGCCCAGATACGCAGTATTTT
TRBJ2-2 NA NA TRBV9 CASSSLSEPTGELFF TGTGCCAGCAGCTCCCTATCGGAGCCCACCGGGGAGCTGTTTTTT
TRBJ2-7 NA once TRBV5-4 CASSTTDGSYEQYF TGTGCCAGCAGCACCACGGACGGCTCCTACGAGCAGTACTTC
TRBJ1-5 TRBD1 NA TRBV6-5 CASSYHRGSNQPQHF TGTGCCAGCAGTTATCACAGGGGTAGCAATCAGCCCCAGCATTTT
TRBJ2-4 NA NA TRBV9 CASSPSGDMAKNIQYF TGTGCCAGCAGCCCTAGTGGGGACATGGCCAAAAACATTCAGTACTTC
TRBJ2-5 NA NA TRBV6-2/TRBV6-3 CASSMIGGGETQYF TGTGCCAGCAGCATGATTGGAGGTGGAGAGACCCAGTACTTC
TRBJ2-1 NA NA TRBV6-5 CASMASGGHNEQFF TGTGCCAGCATGGCCTCTGGTGGCCACAATGAGCAGTTCTTC
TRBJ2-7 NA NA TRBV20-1 CSARDEPGRKFEQYF TGCAGTGCTAGAGATGAACCAGGGCGCAAATTTGAGCAGTACTTC
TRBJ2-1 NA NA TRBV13 CASSLLRLDNEQFF TGTGCCAGCAGCTTACTCAGGTTAGACAATGAGCAGTTCTTC
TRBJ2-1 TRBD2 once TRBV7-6 CASSSWTSPNNEQFF TGTGCCAGCAGCTCCTGGACTAGCCCGAACAATGAGCAGTTCTTC
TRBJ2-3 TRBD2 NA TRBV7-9 CASSLLAGEADTQYF TGTGCCAGCAGCCTACTAGCGGGGGAAGCAGATACGCAGTATTTT
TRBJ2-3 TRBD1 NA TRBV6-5 CASSYPIAIKTGEDPDTQYF TGTGCCAGCAGTTACCCTATCGCCATAAAGACAGGGGAAGATCCAGATACGCAGTATTTT
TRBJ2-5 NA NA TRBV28 CASSFPGVGETQYF TGTGCCAGCAGTTTTCCAGGGGTGGGAGAGACCCAGTACTTC
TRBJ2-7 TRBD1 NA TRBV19 CASSAGTGSYEQYF TGTGCCTCCTCCGCCGGGACAGGGTCCTACGAGCAGTACTTC
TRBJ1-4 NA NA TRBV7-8 CASSSLSESLFF TGTGCCAGCAGCTCCCTCTCGGAATCTCTGTTTTTT
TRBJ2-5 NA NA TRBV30 CAWTEGETQYF TGTGCCTGGACCGAGGGAGAGACCCAGTACTTC
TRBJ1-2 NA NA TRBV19 CASSSFGGGYGYTF TGTGCCAGTAGTTCCTTTGGGGGCGGCTATGGCTACACCTTC
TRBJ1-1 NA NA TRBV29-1 CSVVLAGRMNTEAFF TGCAGCGTTGTACTCGCAGGGAGGATGAACACTGAAGCTTTCTTT
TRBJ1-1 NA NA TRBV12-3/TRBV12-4 CASSVRWRVDMNTEAFF TGTGCCAGCAGTGTCAGGTGGAGGGTCGACATGAACACTGAAGCTTTCTTT
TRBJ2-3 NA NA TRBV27 CASSLSAGPGDTQYF TGTGCCAGCAGTTTATCTGCGGGGCCGGGGGATACGCAGTATTTT
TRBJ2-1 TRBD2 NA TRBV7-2 CASSLARAGGFYNEQFF TGTGCCAGCAGCTTAGCTAGAGCGGGGGGGTTTTACAATGAGCAGTTCTTC